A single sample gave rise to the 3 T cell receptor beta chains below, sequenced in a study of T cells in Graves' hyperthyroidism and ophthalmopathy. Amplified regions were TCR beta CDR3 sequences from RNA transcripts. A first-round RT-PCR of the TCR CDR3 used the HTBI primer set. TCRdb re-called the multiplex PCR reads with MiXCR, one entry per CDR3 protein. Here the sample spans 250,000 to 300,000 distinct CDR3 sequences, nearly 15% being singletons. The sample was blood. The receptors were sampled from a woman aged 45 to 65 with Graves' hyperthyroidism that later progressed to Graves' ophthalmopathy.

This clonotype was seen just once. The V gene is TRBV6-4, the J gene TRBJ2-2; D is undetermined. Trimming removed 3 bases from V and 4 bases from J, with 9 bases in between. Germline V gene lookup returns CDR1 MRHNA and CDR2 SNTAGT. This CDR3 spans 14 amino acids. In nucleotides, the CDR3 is TGTGCCAGCAGTGAACAGACACGCACCGGGGAGCTGTTTTTT. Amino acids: CASSEQTRTGELFF.

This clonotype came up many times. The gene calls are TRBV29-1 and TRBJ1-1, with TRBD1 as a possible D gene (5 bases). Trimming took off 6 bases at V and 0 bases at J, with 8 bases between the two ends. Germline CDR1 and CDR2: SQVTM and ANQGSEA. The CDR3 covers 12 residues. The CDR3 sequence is CSVGTVNTEAFF. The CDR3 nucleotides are TGCAGCGTCGGGACGGTGAACACTGAAGCTTTCTTT. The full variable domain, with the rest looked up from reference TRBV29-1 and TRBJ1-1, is SAVISQKPSRDICQRGTSLTIQCQVDSQVTMMFWYRQQPGQSLTLIATANQGSEATYESGFVIDKFPISRPNLTFSTLTVSNMSPEDSSIYLCSVGTVNTEAFFGQGTRLTVV.

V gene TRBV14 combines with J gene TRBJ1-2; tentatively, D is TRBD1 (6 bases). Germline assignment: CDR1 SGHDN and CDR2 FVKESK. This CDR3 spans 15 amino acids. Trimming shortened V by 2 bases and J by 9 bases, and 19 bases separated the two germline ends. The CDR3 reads CASSQIAGTPLSYTF. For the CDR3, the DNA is TGTGCCAGCAGCCAAATTGCGGGGACACCTCTTAGCTACACCTTC.